Below, 20 T cell receptor beta chains from the same sample are listed, as sequenced in a study of human T cells and chemical hapten exposure. Time point denoted: pre-sensitization, week 0. Documented treatment: therapeutic diphenylcyclopropenone sensitization with weekly scalp DPC. TCRdb reprocessed the RACE reads with MiXCR, giving one entry per CDR3 protein. The sample has about 290,000 distinct CDR3 sequences; roughly 7.7% are singletons. Sequenced material: whole blood, taken in connection with sensitization to the hapten diphenylcyclopropenone (DPC). The receptors derive from a young man with alopecia areata. Some clones in this sample may be carry-over from other donors' samples.

This rearrangement joins TRBV11-2 to TRBJ2-1, with TRBD2 matching over 10 bases. V lost 4 bases and J lost 7; bases outside the gene matches: 7. Germline CDR1 SGHAT, CDR2 FQNNGV. CDR3 length: 15 residues. This chain's CDR3 is CASSSLAGALNEQFF. The CDR3 coding sequence is TGTGCCAGCAGCTCCCTAGCGGGGGCCTTAAATGAGCAGTTCTTC. Using reference TRBV11-2 and TRBJ2-1 for the parts outside the CDR3, the full variable domain is EAGVAQSPRYKIIEKRQSVAFWCNPISGHATLYWYQQILGQGPKLLIQFQNNGVVDDSQLPKDRFSAERLKGVDSTLKIQPAKLEDSAVYLCASSSLAGALNEQFFGPGTRLTVL.

This clonotype has more than one count but fewer than ten. CDR3 bases: TGTGCCAGCAGCTCCGTTCCGGGGACTGCCACTGAAGCTTTCTTT. Translating gives CASSSVPGTATEAFF. The rearrangement links TRBV7-2 to TRBJ1-1, with a possible D match to TRBD1 (5 bases). Looked up from germline, CDR1 is SGHTA and CDR2 is FQGNSA. CDR3 length equals 15 residues. Trimming took off 4 bases at V and 4 bases at J, with 16 bases between the two ends.

This clonotype was recorded many times. The genes are TRBV7-9 and TRBJ1-2; D gene ambiguous. From germline, CDR1 is SEHNR and CDR2 FQNEAQ (reference sequence). CDR3 length equals 13 residues. The V gene lost 3 bases and the J gene lost 8 bases, with 13 bases spanning the gap. DNA of the CDR3: TGTGCCAGCAGCTTCGGCACGGAGTTCGGCTACACCTTC. It yields the protein CASSFGTEFGYTF.

This clonotype occurred many times. The CDR3 protein is CSVGWTTYGYTF. The DNA for the CDR3 is TGCAGCGTTGGGTGGACAACCTATGGCTACACCTTC. This chain uses TRBV29-1 with TRBJ1-2, with D possibly matching TRBD1 (5 bases). This CDR3 spans 12 amino acids. The ends were cut back, 4 bases at V and 4 bases at J, with 10 bases in the middle. Germline-derived CDR1 and CDR2 are SQVTM and ANQGSEA.

This clonotype was seen only a few times. The chain employs TRBV5-5 and TRBJ1-4; unclear D gene. Trimming took off 0 bases at V and 7 bases at J, with 13 bases between the two ends. CDR1 is SGHKS, CDR2 YYEKEE, per germline (reference sequence). This CDR3 contains 15 residues. The CDR3 DNA reads TGTGCCAGCAGCTTGGCATTTAGCTCGTCTGAAAAACTGTTTTTT. It yields the protein CASSLAFSSSEKLFF.

This chain uses TRBV14 with TRBJ2-1; D unclear. Looked up from germline, CDR1 is SGHDN and CDR2 is FVKESK. V lost 2 bases and J lost 7, with 9 bases in between. The CDR3 consists of 13 residues. The CDR3 here is CASSQFANNEQFF. The CDR3 bases are TGTGCCAGCAGCCAATTTGCCAATAATGAGCAGTTCTTC.

This chain connects TRBV11-2 to TRBJ2-3; TRBD2 matches 10 bases. V dropped 2 bases and J dropped 1; count of bases not matched to a gene: 6. This CDR3 contains 17 residues. Germline CDR1 SGHAT, CDR2 FQNNGV. This chain's CDR3 is CASSLFFGTSGTDTQYF. DNA for the CDR3: TGTGCCAGCAGCTTATTTTTTGGGACTAGCGGCACAGATACGCAGTATTTT. Using reference TRBV11-2 and TRBJ2-3 for the parts outside the CDR3, the full variable domain is EAGVAQSPRYKIIEKRQSVAFWCNPISGHATLYWYQQILGQGPKLLIQFQNNGVVDDSQLPKDRFSAERLKGVDSTLKIQPAKLEDSAVYLCASSLFFGTSGTDTQYFGPGTRLTVL.

The chain joins TRBV10-3 to TRBJ2-6, with D maybe TRBD1 (7 bases). CDR3 length: 15 amino acids. Germline V gene sequence: CDR1 ENHRY, CDR2 SYGVKD. V gave up 7 bases and J gave up 3 bases, with 13 bases separating them. The CDR3 reads CAITAGGGGANVLTF. CDR3 DNA: TGTGCCATCACCGCAGGGGGAGGTGGGGCCAACGTCCTGACTTTC.

J is TRBJ1-4 and V is TRBV20-1; D gene ambiguous. V lost 5 bases and J lost 2, with 15 bases in between. This CDR3 has 15 amino acids. Germline values: CDR1 DFQATT, CDR2 SNEGSKA (reference sequence). The CDR3 loop reads CSADTFRATNEKLFF. Written as DNA, the CDR3 is TGCAGTGCTGATACTTTTCGGGCTACTAATGAAAAACTGTTTTTT.

The chain uses TRBV3-1 and TRBJ2-5; TRBD2 matches at 7 bases. After removal of 4 bases from V and 5 bases from J, the junction contained 7 bases not matched to a gene. The CDR3 covers 14 residues. Germline lookup yields CDR1 LGHDT and CDR2 YNNKEL (reference sequence). The CDR3 sequence: CASSLRTRRETQYF. The CDR3 DNA sequence: TGTGCCAGCAGCCTCAGGACTAGGAGGGAGACCCAGTACTTC.

V usage is TRBV9 and J usage is TRBJ2-7; TRBD1 is a possible D gene (6 bases). This CDR3 region has 16 residues. Trimming took 0 bases from V and 5 from J, leaving 18 bases between them. Germline assignment: CDR1 SGDLS and CDR2 YYNGEE. CDR3 in amino acids: CASSVDAGAYTHEQYF. CDR3 in DNA: TGTGCCAGCAGCGTAGACGCAGGGGCCTACACCCACGAGCAGTACTTC.

This clonotype occurred a few times. This rearrangement joins TRBV12-3 or TRBV12-4 to TRBJ1-4; TRBD1 might be the D (5 bases). V was clipped by 7 bases and J by 4 bases, with 16 bases between them. The CDR3 is 15 amino acids. The CDR3 DNA follows: TGTGCCAGCACCGGAGAACTGGGGGTTAATGAAAAACTGTTTTTT. Encoded protein: CASTGELGVNEKLFF.

With respect to this clonotype: A junction end diverges from the germline sequence, so it may reflect a read error. The V call is TRBV6-5, the J call TRBJ1-2; the D gene is possibly TRBD1 (6 bases). Germline V gene data show CDR1 as MNHEY and CDR2 as SVGAGI. This CDR3 region has 13 residues. The CDR3 sequence is CASRGDRPYSYTF. Written as DNA, the CDR3 is TGTGCCAGCAGGGGCGACAGGCCCTATAGCTACACCTTC.

J is TRBJ1-1 and V is TRBV6-5; 9 bases fit TRBD1. The ends lost 6 bases at V and 2 bases at J; junction bases unmatched: 7. This CDR3 comprises 15 residues. Germline V gene lookup returns CDR1 MNHEY and CDR2 SVGAGI. The CDR3 DNA sequence: TGTGCCAGCAGCTTGGACAGGGGCGTTAACACTGAAGCTTTCTTT. Its protein is CASSLDRGVNTEAFF.

This clonotype was counted at least ten times. The chain carries TRBV5-1 and TRBJ1-4, with TRBD1 matching over 7 bases. CDR3 length: 19 residues. CDR1 SGHRS and CDR2 YFSETQ come from the germline V gene. V gave up 3 bases and J gave up 0 bases; unmatched junction bases: 14. The CDR3 protein is CASSSQPGTESATNEKLFF. The CDR3 bases are TGCGCCAGCAGCTCCCAGCCAGGGACAGAGTCTGCAACTAATGAAAAACTGTTTTTT.

V gene TRBV10-3 combines with J gene TRBJ2-3; no reliable D call. CDR1 is ENHRY and CDR2 is SYGVKD in the germline V gene. The V end lost 0 bases, the J end lost 9 bases, and 4 bases lay between the germline ends. The CDR3 length is 11 residues. This CDR3 is CAISESGTQYF. For the CDR3, the DNA is TGTGCCATCAGTGAGTCCGGGACGCAGTATTTT.

In its sample, this clonotype was seen many times. This chain connects TRBV12-5 to TRBJ2-1; 8 bases match TRBD1. This CDR3 is built from 15 residues. Trimming cost V 5 bases and J 4 bases; bases outside gene matches: 7. Germline values: CDR1 LGHNT, CDR2 FRNRAP. CDR3 DNA: TGTGCTAGTGGTCCCCAGGGACAGGCATACAATGAGCAGTTCTTC. It translates to CASGPQGQAYNEQFF.

This clonotype was seen a handful of times. V gene TRBV6-5 combines with J gene TRBJ2-5; 9 bases fit TRBD2. Germline values: CDR1 MNHEY, CDR2 SVGAGI. The CDR3 extends over 17 amino acids. V lost 2 bases and J lost 7; bases outside the gene matches: 14. CDR3 loop: CASSYAASGDSVGTQYF. CDR3 coding DNA: TGTGCCAGCAGTTACGCGGCTAGCGGGGATTCAGTGGGGACCCAGTACTTC.

This clonotype was seen many times. The chain joins TRBV29-1 to TRBJ2-1; a possible D gene is TRBD1 (5 bases). The ends were cut back, 4 bases at V and 8 bases at J, with 12 bases in the middle. Germline-derived CDR1 and CDR2 are SQVTM and ANQGSEA. The CDR3 has 12 amino acids. The CDR3 loop reads CSVAVIGDEQFF. CDR3 bases: TGCAGCGTTGCTGTTATAGGGGATGAGCAGTTCTTC.

This chain uses TRBV9 with TRBJ2-2; 12 positions match TRBD1. Per the germline V gene, CDR1 is SGDLS and CDR2 is YYNGEE. Trimming cost V 2 bases and J 7 bases; bases outside gene matches: 9. This CDR3 region has 17 residues. CDR3 region: CASSVPGQGALSGELFF. CDR3 sequence (DNA): TGTGCCAGCAGCGTCCCGGGACAGGGGGCGTTGAGCGGGGAGCTGTTTTTT.